Detailed here is one T cell receptor (beta chain). The antigen remains undetermined. This entry is derived from a study of cytomegalovirus exposure and HLA in healthy donors. The overall study: Among the 370 or so donors who were genotyped, approximately 84% fell in the genetic ancestry cluster that is associated with self-reported Caucasian donors. Study-wide points: A few chains tied to CMV proved CMV antigen-specific in vitro. Most TCR beta V segments were productive about 87% or about 30% of the time in an earlier analysis. The presence/absence work took it that sequencing depth was about the same across donors.

13 Jbeta primers and 60 Vbeta primers were used for the PCR. Here immunoSEQ multiplex PCR was the method, and the copy in TCRdb shows in-frame clones only, minus some. The sample shows about 89,000 clones, around 74% of them seen only once. This CDR3 has 16 amino acids. Trimming cost V 4 bases and J 1 base; bases outside gene matches: 1. Germline V CDR1 and CDR2: MGHDK, SYGVNS. J is TRBJ2-3 and V is TRBV25-1; 14 nucleotides line up with TRBD2. The material sequenced was PBMCs. The receptor was derived from a male donor in good health and CMV-seronegative. DNA for the CDR3: TGTGCCAGCAGTGTGGGACTAGCGGGAGGCACAGATACGCAGTATTTT. This translates into CASSVGLAGGTDTQYF. Drawing the rest from reference TRBV25-1 and TRBJ2-3, the complete variable domain is EADIYQTPRYLVIGTGKKITLECSQTMGHDKMYWYQQDPGMELHLIHYSYGVNSTEKGDLSSESTVSRIRTEHFPLTLESARPSHTSQYLCASSVGLAGGTDTQYFGPGTRLTVL.